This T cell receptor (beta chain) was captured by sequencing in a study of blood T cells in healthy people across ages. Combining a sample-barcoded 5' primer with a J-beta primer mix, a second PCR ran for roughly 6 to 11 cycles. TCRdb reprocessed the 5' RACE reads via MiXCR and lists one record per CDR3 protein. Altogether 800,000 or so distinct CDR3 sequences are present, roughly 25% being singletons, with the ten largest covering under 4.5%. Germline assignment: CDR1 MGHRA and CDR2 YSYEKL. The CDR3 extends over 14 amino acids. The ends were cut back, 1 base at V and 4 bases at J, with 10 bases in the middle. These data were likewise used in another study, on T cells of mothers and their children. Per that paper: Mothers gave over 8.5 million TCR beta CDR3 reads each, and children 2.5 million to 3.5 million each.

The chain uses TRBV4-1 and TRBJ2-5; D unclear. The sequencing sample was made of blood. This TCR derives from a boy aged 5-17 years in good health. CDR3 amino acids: CASSQAYTGETQYF. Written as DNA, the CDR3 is TGCGCCAGCAGCCAAGCATACACCGGAGAGACCCAGTACTTC.